The 11 T cell receptor beta chains in this list originate from one sample, sequenced in a study of beta chain bispecific antibodies for T cell cancers. T cells were expanded from blood mononuclear cells for roughly 3 days with anti-CD3 OKT3 or CD3/CD28 beads. TCRdb recomputed calls from the 5' RACE reads with MiXCR, one row per CDR3 protein. This sample carries about 18,000 distinct CDR3 sequences, about 1.9% of them seen once, and the ten largest clones take roughly 7.2%. Study observations and caveats: In these mixed samples, most targeted TRBV reads derived from the leukemia cell line.

Their antigens remain unidentified. Input material: healthy donor T cells cultured with leukemia cells. Receptors originate from a human donor in good health. Some clones in this sample may be carry-over from other donors' samples.

This clonotype was counted many times. The chain has TRBV7-8 and TRBJ1-5, with D possibly matching TRBD1 (5 bases). V lost 1 base and J lost 0, with 13 bases in between. The CDR3 runs 17 residues. Germline assignment: CDR1 SGHVS and CDR2 FQNEAQ. Written as DNA, the CDR3 is TGTGCCAGCAGCTTAGTACGGTCGGGGGATAGCAATCAGCCCCAGCATTTT. It yields the protein CASSLVRSGDSNQPQHF.

This clonotype was seen ten or more times. This rearrangement joins TRBV28 to TRBJ1-1, with D perhaps TRBD1 (6 bases). This CDR3 is 12 amino acids long. Trimming took off 4 bases at V and 8 bases at J, with 11 bases between the two ends. Per germline, CDR1 MDHEN and CDR2 SYDVKM. The CDR3 DNA reads as TGTGCCAGCAGTTCGGGGGGCGCGGAAGCTTTCTTT. Translating gives CASSSGGAEAFF.

This clonotype was seen many times. In nucleotides, the CDR3 is TGTGCCAGCAGCTTTTCGGGACAGAGTTACGAGCAGTACTTC. It specifies CASSFSGQSYEQYF. The chain recombines TRBV25-1 with TRBJ2-7, with TRBD1 identical over 7 bases. The CDR3 runs to 14 residues. V lost 6 bases, J lost 4 bases, and 9 bases stayed unmatched. From germline, CDR1 is MGHDK and CDR2 SYGVNS.

This clonotype appeared many times. V gene TRBV14 combines with J gene TRBJ2-1; 9 nucleotides agree with TRBD1. Trimming took 3 bases from V and 2 from J; bases not matched to a gene: 14. This CDR3 contains 19 residues. Germline CDR1 reads SGHDN; CDR2 reads FVKESK. This chain's CDR3 is CASSHLTFGTGIAYNEQFF. CDR3 in DNA: TGTGCCAGCAGCCATTTGACATTCGGGACAGGGATCGCCTACAATGAGCAGTTCTTC.

This clonotype was seen many times. The genes are TRBV4-1 and TRBJ2-7; no reliable D call. V shed 2 bases and J shed 4 bases, with 9 bases lying between them. The CDR3 is 13 amino acids. Germline loops: CDR1 MGHRA, CDR2 YSYEKL. The CDR3, as DNA: TGCGCCAGCAGCCAAATCGGCTTGTACGAGCAGTACTTC. Residues: CASSQIGLYEQYF.

This clonotype was counted at least ten times. J is TRBJ1-6 and V is TRBV7-8; D call uncertain. The CDR3 runs to 15 residues. Germline-derived CDR1 and CDR2 are SGHVS and FQNEAQ. Deletions cut 1 base from V and 7 bases from J, with 11 bases between. The CDR3 sequence: CASSLEQPGNSPLHF. CDR3 in DNA: TGTGCCAGCAGCTTAGAACAGCCCGGGAATTCACCCCTCCACTTT.

This clonotype showed up many times. The chain uses TRBV5-1 and TRBJ2-7; D unclear. Germline loops: CDR1 SGHRS, CDR2 YFSETQ. This CDR3 has 13 residues. V lost 6 bases and J lost 4, with 14 bases in between. In DNA form, the CDR3 reads TGCGCCAGCACCGCTCGGACGGGTTACGAGCAGTACTTC. It translates to CASTARTGYEQYF.

This clonotype has at least ten counts. This CDR3 reads CAISDLRLRPTYYGYTF. The CDR3 DNA sequence: TGTGCCATCAGTGACTTAAGGTTACGTCCGACCTATTATGGCTACACCTTC. The chain employs TRBV10-3 and TRBJ1-2; D not resolved. Germline values: CDR1 ENHRY, CDR2 SYGVKD. This CDR3 spans 17 amino acids. The V gene lost 3 bases and the J gene lost 5 bases, with 22 bases spanning the gap.

This clonotype was seen ten or more times. This rearrangement joins TRBV27 to TRBJ2-7; 7 bases line up with TRBD1. This CDR3 is built from 15 residues. J lost 3 bases, V lost 5 bases, and 10 bases had no gene match. Germline CDR1 is MNHEY and CDR2 is SMNVEV (reference sequence). The CDR3 is CASSLTGALLYEQYF. DNA of the CDR3: TGTGCCAGCAGTCTCACAGGGGCCCTACTCTACGAGCAGTACTTC.

This clonotype was picked up many times. The gene calls are TRBV7-3 and TRBJ2-3; D ambiguous. V was cut by 4 bases and J by 6 bases, with 23 bases left in between. Germline CDR1 reads SGHTA; CDR2 reads FQGTGA. The CDR3 extends over 17 amino acids. CDR3 sequence: CASSSMILETENDTQYF. The DNA of the CDR3 is TGTGCCAGCAGCTCGATGATTCTCGAGACTGAAAATGATACGCAGTATTTT. Drawing the rest from reference TRBV7-3 and TRBJ2-3, the complete variable domain is GAGVSQTPSNKVTEKGKYVELRCDPISGHTALYWYRQSLGQGPEFLIYFQGTGAADDSGLPNDRFFAVRPEGSVSTLKIQRTERGDSAVYLCASSSMILETENDTQYFGPGTRLTVL.

This clonotype has ten or more counts. The gene calls are TRBV4-1 and TRBJ1-2, with D uncertain. The V and J ends lost 1 base and 0 bases respectively, with 9 bases between them. The CDR3 totals 15 residues. Germline V gene data show CDR1 as MGHRA and CDR2 as YSYEKL. CDR3: CASSQVGRTNYGYTF. CDR3 coding DNA: TGCGCCAGCAGCCAAGTCGGAAGAACTAACTATGGCTACACCTTC.